Presented here are 18 T cell receptor beta chains from one specimen sequenced in a study of blood T cell repertoires in COVID-19. Produced via immunoSEQ multiplex PCR; TCRdb's table is partial and in-frame only. Among about 70,000 clones listed, about 82% were seen once. The specimen was peripheral blood. These receptors all stem from a woman aged 55-70 years with acute or convalescent COVID-19.

The chain recombines TRBV5-4 with TRBJ2-7; 11 bases fit TRBD2. Germline V gives CDR1 SGHNT, CDR2 YYREEE (reference sequence). V trimming: 4 bases; J trimming: 4 bases; junction bases outside the gene matches: 13. The CDR3 is made up of 17 amino acids. The CDR3 loop reads CASSVEAASGRKYEQYF. The CDR3 region has the DNA TGTGCCAGCAGCGTGGAGGCCGCTAGCGGGAGGAAGTACGAGCAGTACTTC.

This chain joins TRBV5-1 and TRBJ1-2; D is unresolved. The V gene lost 3 bases and the J gene lost 4 bases, with 13 bases spanning the gap. The CDR3 extends over 14 amino acids. Germline assignment: CDR1 SGHRS and CDR2 YFSETQ. This CDR3 is CASSSSLTGYGYTF. The CDR3 DNA follows: TGCGCCAGCAGCTCGTCCCTCACCGGCTATGGCTACACCTTC.

This clone has just a few counts. The CDR3 nucleotides are TGTGCCAGCAGCCCCCAGGCCGCGTCCTACGAGCAGTACTTC. It encodes CASSPQAASYEQYF. The gene calls are TRBV9 and TRBJ2-7; D call uncertain. Deletions cut 4 bases from V and 1 base from J, with 12 bases between. The CDR3 is made up of 14 amino acids. From germline, CDR1 is SGDLS and CDR2 YYNGEE.

The DNA of the CDR3 is TGTGCCAGTACCCTAGAATACAGGGAAGCTTTCTTT. This encodes CASTLEYREAFF. V and J are TRBV19 and TRBJ1-1; possible D gene TRBD1, 5 bases. The ends were cut back, 7 bases at V and 8 bases at J, with 14 bases in the middle. Germline V gene lookup returns CDR1 LNHDA and CDR2 SQIVND (reference sequence). This CDR3 is built from 12 residues.

V usage is TRBV3-1 (or the pseudogene TRBV3-2) and J usage is TRBJ2-1, with unresolved D. Trimming took off 0 bases at V and 5 bases at J, with 8 bases between the two ends. Germline CDR1 LGHDT, CDR2 YNNKEL (reference sequence). The CDR3 has 14 residues. CDR3 region: CASSQEGVNNEQFF. The CDR3 region has the DNA TGTGCCAGCAGCCAAGAAGGAGTCAACAATGAGCAGTTCTTC.

The chain joins TRBV9 to TRBJ2-2; D unclear. CDR1 SGDLS and CDR2 YYNGEE come from the germline V gene. Trimming removed 0 bases from V and 9 bases from J, with 6 bases in between. This CDR3 spans 12 amino acids. The CDR3 reads CASSVVNRELFF. CDR3 coding DNA: TGTGCCAGCAGCGTAGTAAATCGGGAGCTGTTTTTT.

J is TRBJ1-2 and V is TRBV7-3; D is possibly TRBD1 (6 bases). Germline lookup yields CDR1 SGHTA and CDR2 FQGTGA. The CDR3 is made up of 13 amino acids. Trimming pared 5 bases from V and 0 bases from J, leaving 7 bases between. CDR3 residues: CASSHRANYGYTF. The CDR3 nucleotides are TGTGCCAGCAGCCACAGGGCTAACTATGGCTACACCTTC.

This chain joins TRBV4-1 and TRBJ2-3; a weak D match, TRBD2 (6 bases). Germline values: CDR1 MGHRA, CDR2 YSYEKL. Between the trimmed V and J ends, which lost 0 bases and 12 bases, there was a span of 13 bases. There are 13 residues in the CDR3. Here the CDR3 DNA reads TGCGCCAGCAGCCAAGATACGGGAGTCCCTCAGTATTTT. Its translation is CASSQDTGVPQYF.

The chain is built from TRBV24-1 and TRBJ2-7; D is uncertain. V shed 0 bases and J shed 4 bases, with 6 bases lying between them. The germline V gene encodes CDR1 KGHDR and CDR2 SFDVKD. CDR3 length: 13 amino acids. CDR3 residues: CATSDLLSYEQYF. CDR3 sequence (DNA): TGTGCCACCAGTGATTTGTTGTCGTACGAGCAGTACTTC.

The rearrangement joins TRBV19 to TRBJ2-1; possible D gene TRBD2, 6 bases. Trimming left V 5 bases short and J 5 bases short, with 13 bases between. Per the germline V gene, CDR1 is LNHDA and CDR2 is SQIVND (reference sequence). This CDR3 region has 14 residues. CDR3 residues: CASSEGRRNNEQFF. CDR3 DNA sequence: TGTGCCAGTAGTGAGGGGAGGAGAAACAATGAGCAGTTCTTC.

This sequence joins TRBV6-1 and TRBJ1-5; 7 bases map to TRBD1. With V trimmed by 1 base and J by 6 bases, 0 bases remained unmatched. The CDR3 totals 13 residues. Germline values: CDR1 MNHNS, CDR2 SASEGT. As DNA, the CDR3 is TGTGCCAGCAGTGAAGACAGGGGTCAGCCCCAGCATTTT. It encodes CASSEDRGQPQHF.

V usage is TRBV27 and J usage is TRBJ1-6; D is perhaps TRBD1 (5 bases). Germline lookup yields CDR1 MNHEY and CDR2 SMNVEV (reference sequence). CDR3 length: 16 amino acids. V dropped 8 bases and J dropped 9 bases, with 23 bases sitting between them. The CDR3 coding sequence is TGTGCCAGCTGCAGAGGAGGGGCGAATCCCATTTCACCCCTCCACTTT. Its translation: CASCRGGANPISPLHF.

The chain is built from TRBV3-1 (or the pseudogene TRBV3-2) and TRBJ2-5; 14 bases fit TRBD2. V trimming: 6 bases; J trimming: 5 bases; junction bases outside the gene matches: 2. The germline V gene has CDR1 LGHDT and CDR2 YNNKEL (reference sequence). CDR3 length: 14 residues. This CDR3 reads CASRRTSGGETQYF. DNA for the CDR3: TGTGCCAGCAGGCGGACTAGCGGGGGGGAGACCCAGTACTTC.

This clone is classed as medium-sized. The chain combines TRBV3-1 (or the pseudogene TRBV3-2) with TRBJ2-1; TRBD2 matches at 9 bases. Trimming took 0 bases from V and 8 from J; bases not matched to a gene: 8. Germline V gives CDR1 LGHDT, CDR2 YNNKEL (reference sequence). The CDR3 is 16 residues long. DNA of the CDR3: TGTGCCAGCAGCCAAGAATTCGCGGGAGGGGGCCATGAGCAGTTCTTC. It yields the protein CASSQEFAGGGHEQFF.

This clone was seen once. The V call is TRBV9, the J call TRBJ2-1; no clear D gene. The CDR3 consists of 14 residues. Looked up from germline, CDR1 is SGDLS and CDR2 is YYNGEE. The V end was cut by 0 bases, the J end by 6 bases, with 10 bases between. CDR3 DNA sequence: TGTGCCAGCAGCGTAGACTCCTCGTCCAATGAGCAGTTCTTC. Translation gives CASSVDSSSNEQFF.

J is TRBJ2-7 and V is TRBV7-9; D uncertain. Trimming cost V 6 bases and J 2 bases, with 11 bases left between them. Germline V lookup: CDR1 SEHNR, CDR2 FQNEAQ (reference sequence). This CDR3 comprises 13 residues. The CDR3 is CASRRESAYEQYF. In nucleotides, the CDR3 is TGTGCCAGCAGGAGAGAGTCTGCCTACGAGCAGTACTTC.

The chain combines TRBV4-1 with TRBJ2-5, with a possible D match to TRBD1 (5 bases). The length of the CDR3 is 16 residues. From germline, CDR1 is MGHRA and CDR2 YSYEKL. V was cut by 0 bases and J by 5 bases, with 16 bases left in between. CDR3 residues: CASSQDSQQGYETQYF. Written as DNA, the CDR3 is TGCGCCAGCAGCCAAGATAGTCAGCAGGGTTATGAGACCCAGTACTTC.

The chain is built from TRBV2 and TRBJ1-5; 7 bases map to TRBD1. V gave up 5 bases and J gave up 3 bases; unmatched junction bases: 7. Germline V gene lookup returns CDR1 SNHLY and CDR2 FYNNEI. The CDR3 extends over 15 amino acids. CDR3 residues: CASSPQGQDNQPQHF. In DNA form, the CDR3 reads TGTGCCAGCAGTCCACAGGGGCAAGACAATCAGCCCCAGCATTTT.